A selection of T cell receptor beta chains follows, all from one sample in a study of early T cells in non-severe SARS-CoV-2 infection. In TCRdb, the 5' RACE reads were re-called with MiXCR into one record per CDR3 protein. The table lists tens of thousands of distinct CDR3 sequences, roughly 10% of them singletons. Sequenced sample: whole blood. The receptor source for this set is an adult who was a healthcare worker with PCR-confirmed SARS-CoV-2 infection or an uninfected control (not recorded which). Both conserved end residues are part of each CDR3.

v_call: TRBV29-1; cdr3_aa: CGVVVSQETQYF
v_call: TRBV11-2; cdr3_aa: CASSLAEDQPQHF
v_call: TRBV29-1; cdr3_aa: CSVERTLAGELFF
v_call: TRBV20-1; cdr3_aa: CSARGGQGFTSDTEAFF
v_call: TRBV29-1; cdr3_aa: CSVESRVEAFF
v_call: TRBV18; cdr3_aa: CASSPPTAYATNEKLFF
v_call: TRBV7-9; cdr3_aa: CASSLGGKALKGKLFF
v_call: TRBV6-5; cdr3_aa: CASSYRGTGGFYWELFF
v_call: TRBV6-6; cdr3_aa: CASSFPGQGTGNTIYF
v_call: TRBV29-1; cdr3_aa: CSVWTYNEKLFF
v_call: TRBV18; cdr3_aa: CASSPLGGDEQYF
v_call: TRBV5-1; cdr3_aa: CASSLASGNQETQYF
v_call: TRBV20-1; cdr3_aa: CSAVPSGQETQYF
v_call: TRBV5-1; cdr3_aa: CASSTPIGNTGELFF
v_call: TRBV6-2/TRBV6-3; cdr3_aa: CASSPYKLLTDTQYF
v_call: TRBV9; cdr3_aa: CASSPQQGADTEAFF
v_call: TRBV20-1; cdr3_aa: CSASAGGGLLETQYF
v_call: TRBV9; cdr3_aa: CASSITGSTYEQYF
v_call: TRBV12-3/TRBV12-4; cdr3_aa: CASSLALSGELFF
v_call: TRBV29-1; cdr3_aa: CSADGHPYQETQYF
v_call: TRBV6-5; cdr3_aa: CASSYSGLTPNTEAFF
v_call: TRBV4-3; cdr3_aa: CASSQDGTLSSGNTIYF
v_call: TRBV28; cdr3_aa: CASSFIEETQYF
v_call: TRBV5-5; cdr3_aa: CASSLIIDTQYF
v_call: TRBV20-1; cdr3_aa: CSGNRLDPREQFF
v_call: TRBV11-2; cdr3_aa: CASSAGGRGTEAFF
v_call: TRBV29-1; cdr3_aa: CSVEGLRMNTEAFF
v_call: TRBV5-1; cdr3_aa: CASSQPQGDTQYF
v_call: TRBV20-1; cdr3_aa: CSAREGVADKGQYF
v_call: TRBV11-3; cdr3_aa: CASSLDPGGVAGELFF
v_call: TRBV20-1; cdr3_aa: CSASRASGTEAFF
v_call: TRBV5-1; cdr3_aa: CASSLEGTKNNQPQHF
v_call: TRBV10-3; cdr3_aa: CAISEAPDTQYF
v_call: TRBV29-1; cdr3_aa: CSVTRLGTDTQYF